These 2 T cell receptor beta chains were sequenced from one sample in a study of cytotoxic CD8 clonotypes in ibrutinib-treated CLL. Libraries were prepared by immunoSEQ multiplex PCR; TCRdb keeps only in-frame clonotypes and omits some of them. The sample has roughly 150,000 clones, 76% seen once. Source: PBMCs, taken after 24 months of ibrutinib treatment. Receptors originate from a human donor with chronic lymphocytic leukemia.

The rearrangement joins TRBV7-3 to TRBJ1-2; D is uncertain. With 5 bases removed from V and 4 bases from J, the gap between germline ends came to 11 bases. The CDR3 extends over 13 amino acids. CDR1 is SGHTA, CDR2 FQGTGA, per germline. As DNA, the CDR3 is TGTGCCAGCAGCCAGGACGCAGGCTATGGCTACACCTTC. This gives the protein CASSQDAGYGYTF.

V usage is TRBV2 and J usage is TRBJ2-7; the match to TRBD2 covers 7 bases. Per germline, CDR1 SNHLY and CDR2 FYNNEI. V lost 6 bases to trimming and J lost 9 bases; unmatched junction nucleotides: 14. The CDR3 has 14 amino acids. DNA for the CDR3: TGTGCCAGCAGAGTATTACGGGAGGCCGGAGGGCAGTACTTC. As protein: CASRVLREAGGQYF.